The next 14 T cell receptor beta chains were all read from a single sample in a study of blood T cell repertoires in COVID-19. Profiled with immunoSEQ multiplex PCR; TCRdb holds only in-frame clones, not every one. Of a few hundred thousand clones listed, roughly 90% are singletons. Sequences were obtained from peripheral blood. All receptors derive from a man between 18 and 35 years old who had recovered from COVID-19.

V gene TRBV2 combines with J gene TRBJ1-1; 8 bases agree with TRBD1. CDR3 length: 15 residues. Looked up from germline, CDR1 is SNHLY and CDR2 is FYNNEI. With V trimmed by 7 bases and J by 4 bases, 11 bases remained unmatched. CDR3 residues: CASNPRAGGGTEAFF. CDR3 in DNA: TGTGCCAGCAACCCTAGGGCAGGGGGCGGCACTGAAGCTTTCTTT.

The genes are TRBV19 and TRBJ2-3, with D possibly TRBD2 on 6 matching bases. CDR3 size: 15 residues. CDR1 is LNHDA, CDR2 SQIVND, per germline (reference sequence). V lost 1 base and J lost 4, with 12 bases in between. The CDR3 DNA reads TGTGCCAGTAGTATAGCCCGACTAGAGTCAGATACGCAGTATTTT. It translates to CASSIARLESDTQYF.

This sequence joins TRBV7-9 and TRBJ2-5; a possible D gene is TRBD1 (6 bases). Per germline, CDR1 SEHNR and CDR2 FQNEAQ (reference sequence). The ends were cut back, 5 bases at V and 2 bases at J, with 18 bases in the middle. This CDR3 is 16 amino acids long. The DNA for the CDR3 is TGTGCCAGCAGCCCCCTAGAGGCAGGGGTTCAAGAGACCCAGTACTTC. Translated, it gives CASSPLEAGVQETQYF.

In this sample, this clone turned up once. The chain recombines TRBV5-6 with TRBJ1-1; D is ambiguous. Germline V gene data show CDR1 as SGHDT and CDR2 as YYEEEE. Trimming left V 4 bases short and J 1 base short, with 2 bases between. This CDR3 is built from 11 residues. The CDR3 is CASSRNTEAFF. The CDR3 DNA follows: TGTGCCAGCAGCCGGAACACTGAAGCTTTCTTT.

The chain carries TRBV27 and TRBJ2-7; the D gene is possibly TRBD1 (5 bases). The CDR3 is made up of 14 amino acids. The germline gives CDR1 MNHEY, CDR2 SMNVEV (reference sequence). V was pared by 3 bases and J by 0 bases, with 9 bases between. CDR3 in amino acids: CASSFARDSYEQYF. For the CDR3, the DNA is TGTGCCAGCAGTTTCGCCAGGGACTCCTACGAGCAGTACTTC.

This rearrangement joins TRBV5-4 to TRBJ2-3; TRBD2 agrees at 12 bases. With 3 bases clipped from V and 4 bases from J, the junction kept 6 bases outside the gene matches. This CDR3 comprises 16 residues. Germline V gives CDR1 SGHNT, CDR2 YYREEE (reference sequence). The CDR3 region is CASSSRLAGGADTQYF. Here the CDR3 DNA reads TGTGCCAGCAGCTCCCGGCTAGCGGGAGGGGCAGATACGCAGTATTTT.

J is TRBJ2-1 and V is TRBV19, with TRBD2 as a possible D gene (7 bases). The CDR3 sequence is 14 residues long. The germline V gene has CDR1 LNHDA and CDR2 SQIVND (reference sequence). The CDR3 sequence is CASEGEGRGYEQFF. CDR3 sequence (DNA): TGTGCGTCGGAGGGGGAGGGCCGCGGCTATGAGCAGTTCTTC.

The chain combines TRBV7-3 with TRBJ2-1, with D possibly TRBD2 on 6 matching bases. CDR3 size: 13 residues. V lost 3 bases to trimming and J lost 6 bases, with 9 bases between them. Per the germline V gene, CDR1 is SGHTA and CDR2 is FQGTGA. The CDR3 sequence: CASSFEGGNEQFF. DNA for the CDR3: TGTGCCAGCAGCTTCGAGGGAGGCAATGAGCAGTTCTTC.

The chain joins TRBV7-6 to TRBJ1-2, with 7 bases that match TRBD1. This CDR3 contains 13 residues. J was trimmed by 4 bases and V by 4 bases; bases with no gene match: 3. CDR1 SGHVS and CDR2 FNYEAQ come from the germline V gene. The CDR3 is CASSSGQTYGYTF. CDR3 DNA sequence: TGTGCCAGCAGCTCGGGACAGACCTATGGCTACACCTTC.

The sample holds one count of this clone. The chain employs TRBV7-2 and TRBJ2-3; D uncertain. The V end was cut by 4 bases, the J end by 6 bases, with 5 bases between. CDR3 length: 11 amino acids. In germline, CDR1 is SGHTA, CDR2 FQGNSA. The DNA for the CDR3 is TGTGCCAGCAGCTACGGGGATACGCAGTATTTT. Amino acid sequence: CASSYGDTQYF.

V gene TRBV11-3 combines with J gene TRBJ2-2; TRBD2 matches 11 bases. Germline V CDR1 and CDR2: SGHNT, YENEEA. This CDR3 is built from 14 residues. V shed 9 bases and J 5 bases; nucleotides not matched to a gene: 5. This CDR3 is CASSSGRLTGELFF. CDR3 coding DNA: TGTGCCAGTTCTAGCGGGAGGTTGACCGGGGAGCTGTTTTTT.

The gene calls are TRBV15 and TRBJ2-6; D remains unclear. V gave up 5 bases and J gave up 2 bases, with 13 bases separating them. Germline V lookup: CDR1 LNHNV, CDR2 YYDKDF (reference sequence). The CDR3 totals 16 residues. CDR3 sequence (DNA): TGTGCCACCAGCGCAGCGTCTGATCCTGGGGCCAACGTCCTGACTTTC. As protein: CATSAASDPGANVLTF.

This sequence joins TRBV20-1 and TRBJ1-1; D is possibly TRBD1 (6 bases). The CDR3 has 11 amino acids. The V gene's germline CDR1 is DFQATT and CDR2 SNEGSKA (reference sequence). V was shortened by 6 bases and J by 5 bases, with 10 bases between the two germline ends. Written as DNA, the CDR3 is TGCAGTGCAGACAGGACAACTGAAGCTTTCTTT. This gives the protein CSADRTTEAFF.

This clone was counted between two and nine times. The chain has TRBV10-1 and TRBJ2-7; D is possibly TRBD2 (7 bases). V shed 1 base and J shed 4 bases, with 20 bases lying between them. Germline assignment: CDR1 WNHNN and CDR2 SYGVQD (reference sequence). This CDR3 is built from 17 residues. CDR3 coding DNA: TGCGCCAGCAGTGAGTTCAGGGGCCTAGCGGAACCTTACGAGCAGTACTTC. It translates to CASSEFRGLAEPYEQYF.